This entry describes one TCR beta chain. Its antigen is currently unknown. This entry is derived from a study of blood T cells in healthy people across ages. Overall study findings and caveats: Calculation of diversity from one million T cells yielded estimates considered to be underestimates.

Primers used in a second PCR of roughly 6 to 11 cycles were a sample-barcoded 5' primer and a J-beta primer mix. With 12 random nucleotides, a template-switch adaptor tagged each individual cDNA molecule. TCRdb reprocessed the 5' RACE reads with MiXCR, giving one entry per CDR3 protein. The table includes roughly 1.7 million distinct CDR3 sequences, about 32% detected once. The germline V gene has CDR1 SGHTA and CDR2 FQGTGA. V was pared by 3 bases and J by 3 bases, with 17 bases between. There are 16 residues in the CDR3. This receptor was taken from a woman aged 30 to 39 in good health. The chain uses TRBV7-3 and TRBJ1-1, with a possible D match to TRBD1 (5 bases). The sequenced sample consisted of blood. This CDR3 reads CASSFRPGFLDTEAFF. DNA of the CDR3: TGTGCCAGCAGCTTTCGCCCAGGGTTTTTGGACACTGAAGCTTTCTTT.